This entry lists 32 T cell receptor beta chains sequenced from one sample in a study of vaccination and CD4 T cells after COVID-19. Sample treatment: roughly nine-day PBMC culture with coronavirus spike peptide pools or control peptides (ViraFEST assay). Gathered ahead of the COVID-19 pandemic (2011-2018) were the CD4+ T cells of the unexposed donor. The antigens for these receptors are not known. Cultured CD4+ T-cell DNA underwent Oncomine TCR Beta short-read sequencing. It was from cultured CD4+ T cells that genomic DNA was extracted. In TCRdb, the PCR reads were re-called with MiXCR into one record per CDR3 protein. The sample holds about 6,800 distinct CDR3 sequences, about a third seen once. Input material: CD4+ T cells from blood, cultured in vitro. All receptors derive from a human donor in good health.

V is TRBV2 and J is TRBJ2-2; 7 bases match TRBD2. The V gene's germline CDR1 is SNHLY and CDR2 FYNNEI. There are 14 residues in the CDR3. The trim removed 5 bases at V and 3 bases at J, leaving 3 bases unmatched. CDR3 in amino acids: CASSRLAYTGELFF. CDR3 nucleotides: TGTGCCAGCAGTCGACTAGCCTACACCGGGGAGCTGTTTTTT.

The V call is TRBV7-3, the J call TRBJ2-5, with 7 bases aligning to TRBD2. CDR3 length: 13 amino acids. J was trimmed by 5 bases and V by 6 bases; bases with no gene match: 6. Germline CDR1 and CDR2: SGHTA and FQGTGA. The CDR3 spells CASSAGVGETQYF. CDR3 nucleotides: TGTGCCAGCAGTGCGGGGGTTGGGGAGACCCAGTACTTC.

By sample share, this clonotype is medium-sized. The chain joins TRBV24-1 to TRBJ1-5, with 7 bases aligning to TRBD1. V trimming: 4 bases; J trimming: 6 bases; junction bases outside the gene matches: 11. This CDR3 contains 16 residues. The V gene's germline CDR1 is KGHDR and CDR2 SFDVKD. The CDR3 reads CATSDSRQGYGQPQHF. CDR3 DNA: TGTGCCACCAGTGACTCCAGACAGGGATATGGTCAGCCCCAGCATTTT.

CDR3 sequence: CAIKDGGNYGYTF. CDR3 sequence (DNA): TGTGCCATCAAGGACGGAGGTAACTATGGCTACACCTTC. This chain joins TRBV28 and TRBJ1-2, with no clear D. Trimming pared 10 bases from V and 1 base from J, leaving 13 bases between. This CDR3 contains 13 residues. Germline V gene sequence: CDR1 MDHEN, CDR2 SYDVKM.

The chain is built from TRBV4-2 and TRBJ1-1, with D maybe TRBD1 (6 bases). Germline CDR1 is LGHNA and CDR2 is YNFKEQ. Trimming pared 1 base from V and 4 bases from J, leaving 7 bases between. CDR3 size: 13 residues. CDR3 loop: CASSQGGATEAFF. The CDR3, as DNA: TGTGCCAGCAGCCAAGGGGGGGCCACTGAAGCTTTCTTT.

The chain recombines TRBV6-5 with TRBJ1-3; TRBD1 aligns across 9 bases. The ends lost 2 bases at V and 6 bases at J; junction bases unmatched: 8. CDR1 MNHEY and CDR2 SVGAGI come from the germline V gene. CDR3 size: 16 residues. The CDR3 bases are TGTGCCAGCAGTTACGTCGGGACAGGGAGTCAAAACACCATATATTTT. Its protein is CASSYVGTGSQNTIYF.

This rearrangement joins TRBV10-3 to TRBJ2-6; no definite D call. Germline loops: CDR1 ENHRY, CDR2 SYGVKD. The CDR3 spans 13 residues. Trimming shortened V by 2 bases and J by 5 bases, and 4 bases separated the two germline ends. CDR3 coding DNA: TGTGCCATCAGTGAGACTCGGGCCAACGTCCTGACTTTC. Its protein is CAISETRANVLTF.

This chain connects TRBV6-1 to TRBJ2-1; 8 bases map to TRBD1. Trimming removed 6 bases from V and 3 bases from J; junction bases left unmatched: 10. The CDR3 has 16 residues. Per germline, CDR1 MNHNS and CDR2 SASEGT. CDR3 amino acids: CASRLGTGNLYNEQFF. Written as DNA, the CDR3 is TGTGCCAGCAGGCTCGGGACAGGAAACCTCTACAATGAGCAGTTCTTC.

This sequence joins TRBV20-1 and TRBJ1-5; D is undetermined. This CDR3 is 14 amino acids long. V shed 3 bases and J shed 3 bases, with 12 bases lying between them. The V gene's germline CDR1 is DFQATT and CDR2 SNEGSKA (reference sequence). CDR3 sequence (DNA): TGCAGTGCTAGCCGGGAGCTGTACAATCAGCCCCAGCATTTT. Amino acids: CSASRELYNQPQHF.

This clonotype was counted only a few times. V usage is TRBV7-9 and J usage is TRBJ1-1; D perhaps matches TRBD1 (6 bases). The V end was cut by 5 bases, the J end by 3 bases, with 16 bases between. This CDR3 is built from 15 residues. Germline V lookup: CDR1 SEHNR, CDR2 FQNEAQ (reference sequence). The CDR3 DNA reads TGTGCCAGCAGCATAGTGCGGGCAGGGGACACTGAAGCTTTCTTT. It translates to CASSIVRAGDTEAFF. Full variable domain (missing parts from reference TRBV7-9 and TRBJ1-1): DTGVSQNPRHKITKRGQNVTFRCDPISEHNRLYWYRQTLGQGPEFLTYFQNEAQLEKSRLLSDRFSAERPKGSFSTLEIQRTEQGDSAMYLCASSIVRAGDTEAFFGQGTRLTVV.

This chain uses TRBV4-2 with TRBJ2-3; 10 bases are shared with TRBD2. Trimming removed 3 bases from V and 4 bases from J; junction bases left unmatched: 7. Per germline, CDR1 LGHNA and CDR2 YNFKEQ. CDR3 size: 16 residues. The CDR3 DNA follows: TGTGCCAGCAGCCATTCTAGCGGGAGACATCCAGATACGCAGTATTTT. Its protein is CASSHSSGRHPDTQYF.

This clonotype has a handful of counts. V gene TRBV7-8 combines with J gene TRBJ1-1, with 7 bases lining up with TRBD1. CDR3 length equals 15 residues. With 1 base clipped from V and 8 bases from J, the junction kept 10 bases outside the gene matches. The germline gives CDR1 SGHVS, CDR2 FQNEAQ. The CDR3 protein is CASSLEITGTEEAFF. The CDR3 nucleotides read TGTGCCAGCAGCTTAGAGATAACAGGGACAGAGGAAGCTTTCTTT. The full variable domain, in which reference TRBV7-8 and TRBJ1-1 provide the parts outside the CDR3, is GAGVSQSPRYKVAKRGQDVALRCDPISGHVSLFWYQQALGQGPEFLTYFQNEAQLDKSGLPSDRFFAERPEGSVSTLKIQRTQQEDSAVYLCASSLEITGTEEAFFGQGTRLTVV.

The rearrangement uses TRBV6-1 and TRBJ2-7; 9 nucleotides align to TRBD1. CDR3 size: 14 residues. The junction had 3 bases not matched to a gene; V was cut back by 2 bases and J by 4 bases. Germline loops: CDR1 MNHNS, CDR2 SASEGT. CDR3 in amino acids: CASSERDRAYEQYF. The CDR3 coding sequence is TGTGCCAGCAGTGAAAGGGACAGGGCGTACGAGCAGTACTTC.

CDR3 loop: CASSSLNPWTGQNEQFF. CDR3 nucleotide sequence: TGTGCCAGCAGCTCCCTAAATCCCTGGACAGGACAAAATGAGCAGTTCTTC. This sequence joins TRBV7-3 and TRBJ2-1, with 7 nucleotides matching TRBD1. V lost 4 bases, J lost 7 bases, and 16 bases stayed unmatched. In germline, CDR1 is SGHTA, CDR2 FQGTGA. The CDR3 spans 17 residues.

The CDR3 reads CASGGQLAFEQYF. DNA of the CDR3: TGTGCCAGCGGGGGGCAACTAGCGTTCGAGCAGTACTTC. The rearrangement uses TRBV6-1 and TRBJ2-7; the D gene is possibly TRBD2 (7 bases). The CDR3 contains 13 residues. V was shortened by 8 bases and J by 6 bases, with 17 bases between the two germline ends. Germline CDR1 MNHNS, CDR2 SASEGT.

This clonotype was counted between two and nine times. The chain links TRBV20-1 to TRBJ1-2; 7 positions agree with TRBD1. Germline-derived CDR1 and CDR2 are DFQATT and SNEGSKA (reference sequence). The CDR3 runs 16 residues. V was pared by 6 bases and J by 0 bases, with 13 bases of the junction left unmatched. The CDR3 sequence is CSAPNRGRRANYGYTF. DNA of the CDR3: TGCAGTGCACCTAACAGGGGCCGTCGCGCTAACTATGGCTACACCTTC.

The chain combines TRBV19 with TRBJ1-1; the D gene is possibly TRBD1 (5 bases). Germline assignment: CDR1 LNHDA and CDR2 SQIVND (reference sequence). The CDR3 is 13 residues long. V was clipped by 10 bases and J by 1 base, with 13 bases between them. In DNA, the CDR3 is TGTGCCACCAGGGCGAGGGGGAACACTGAAGCTTTCTTT. Translating it yields CATRARGNTEAFF.

This clonotype was detected a few times. V gene TRBV7-6 combines with J gene TRBJ2-7; 11 nucleotides line up with TRBD2. Germline CDR1 reads SGHVS; CDR2 reads FNYEAQ. V was pared by 5 bases and J by 6 bases, with 12 bases of the junction left unmatched. This CDR3 has 16 amino acids. The CDR3 here is CASSRTSGPPGGEQYF. CDR3 sequence (DNA): TGTGCCAGCAGCCGGACTAGCGGGCCGCCCGGGGGCGAGCAGTACTTC.

This chain connects TRBV6-1 to TRBJ1-4; 7 bases map to TRBD1. Unmatched junction bases numbered 6, after V lost 4 bases and J lost 4 bases. CDR3 length: 15 residues. CDR1 and CDR2 from the germline V gene are MNHNS and SASEGT. The CDR3, as DNA: TGTGCCAGCAGTGGCGGTTGGGACAGTAATGAAAAACTGTTTTTT. Translating it yields CASSGGWDSNEKLFF.

The rearrangement joins TRBV12-3 or TRBV12-4 to TRBJ1-5, with D perhaps matching TRBD1 (5 bases). V was trimmed by 6 bases and J by 1 base, leaving 10 bases between them. This CDR3 has 14 amino acids. The CDR3 reads CASSQRDSNQPQHF. In nucleotides, the CDR3 is TGTGCCAGCAGCCAACGGGACAGCAATCAGCCCCAGCATTTT.

This CDR3 reads CASSSLAGPSSYEQYF. The CDR3 DNA follows: TGTGCCAGCAGCTCCCTAGCGGGACCTTCCTCCTACGAGCAGTACTTC. The V call is TRBV11-2, the J call TRBJ2-7; 9 bases line up with TRBD2. Germline CDR1 is SGHAT and CDR2 is FQNNGV. The ends lost 4 bases at V and 0 bases at J; junction bases unmatched: 7. The CDR3 totals 16 residues.

The chain recombines TRBV12-3 or TRBV12-4 with TRBJ1-1; 12 bases are a match to TRBD1. The V and J ends lost 5 bases and 10 bases, in that order; junction bases with no gene match: 8. This CDR3 region has 14 residues. The CDR3 DNA sequence: TGTGCCAGCAGTCCCTGGGGACAGGGGGCAGGAGCTTTCTTT. Translation: CASSPWGQGAGAFF.

This clonotype was detected a few times. The rearrangement joins TRBV6-1 to TRBJ1-1; D is unresolved. Trimming left V 3 bases short and J 8 bases short, with 13 bases between. The CDR3 consists of 13 residues. Germline V gene sequence: CDR1 MNHNS, CDR2 SASEGT. The CDR3 DNA is TGTGCCAGCAGTGAGACCGGGTCTCGAGAAGCTTTCTTT. The encoded protein is CASSETGSREAFF.

There are a few counts of this clonotype. The chain joins TRBV28 to TRBJ1-5, with D hard to call. The CDR3 has 13 amino acids. Germline values: CDR1 MDHEN, CDR2 SYDVKM. The V end lost 5 bases, the J end lost 0 bases, and 5 bases lay between the germline ends. The CDR3 protein is CASSRDSNQPQHF. In DNA, the CDR3 is TGTGCCAGCAGTCGGGATAGCAATCAGCCCCAGCATTTT.

This clonotype was counted a few times. An end of the junction does not agree with germline; a read error may underlie this. The chain employs TRBV7-7 and TRBJ1-1; perhaps TRBD1 as D (5 bases). Per the germline V gene, CDR1 is SSHAT and CDR2 is FNYEAQ (reference sequence). The CDR3 extends over 15 amino acids. The CDR3 region has the DNA TGTGCTAGCAGCAGGGCGACCGGAGTCGTCACTGAAGCTTTCTTT. Translating gives CASSRATGVVTEAFF.

Concerning this clonotype: This may arise from a read error, as a much more abundant clone is one base away. The genes are TRBV20-1 and TRBJ1-2, with D possibly matching TRBD1 (5 bases). V was trimmed by 5 bases and J by 0 bases, leaving 13 bases between them. This CDR3 region has 14 residues. The germline CDR1 and CDR2 sequences are DFQATT and SNEGSKA (reference sequence). CDR3 coding DNA: TGCAGTGCTGGTGGGACGGTTACTAACTATGGCTACACCTTC. This encodes CSAGGTVTNYGYTF.

This clonotype was seen just once. The rearrangement links TRBV5-1 to TRBJ1-6, with 7 nucleotides matching TRBD1. CDR3 length equals 15 residues. Trimming removed 4 bases from V and 7 bases from J; junction bases left unmatched: 8. Germline V gives CDR1 SGHRS, CDR2 YFSETQ. The CDR3 nucleotides are TGCGCCAGCAGCCCCTCGACAGGGAAGAATTCACCCCTCCACTTT. It yields the protein CASSPSTGKNSPLHF.

This clonotype is termed medium-sized (0.01 to 0.1%). The chain recombines TRBV7-9 with TRBJ2-7; a possible D gene is TRBD2 (6 bases). Germline values: CDR1 SEHNR, CDR2 FQNEAQ (reference sequence). V lost 5 bases and J lost 3, with 11 bases in between. This CDR3 has 13 residues. The CDR3: CASSPTRFYEQYF. The CDR3 coding sequence is TGTGCCAGCAGCCCGACTAGATTCTACGAGCAGTACTTC.

With regard to this clonotype: One end of the junction varies from germline; a read error may be responsible. V usage is TRBV19 and J usage is TRBJ1-5; TRBD1 aligns across 8 bases. The CDR3 spans 14 residues. From germline, CDR1 is LNHDA and CDR2 SQIVND (reference sequence). CDR3 loop: CASSPQGGNQPQRF. CDR3 DNA sequence: TGTGCCAGTAGCCCACAGGGGGGGAATCAGCCCCAGCGTTTT.

Only a few counts were recorded for this clonotype. V is TRBV7-3 and J is TRBJ2-2, with D unresolved. This CDR3 has 14 residues. The ends were cut back, 2 bases at V and 5 bases at J, with 9 bases in the middle. The germline V gene has CDR1 SGHTA and CDR2 FQGTGA. The CDR3 region has the DNA TGTGCCAGCAGCTTATCATGGGGAACCGGGGAGCTGTTTTTT. It encodes CASSLSWGTGELFF.

This sequence joins TRBV25-1 and TRBJ2-1; D perhaps matches TRBD1 (6 bases). Germline CDR1 MGHDK, CDR2 SYGVNS. The CDR3 is 15 amino acids. The germline V and J ends were trimmed by 5 bases and 7 bases, with 18 bases remaining between them. The CDR3 is CASSTLGGVGNEQFF. CDR3 nucleotide sequence: TGTGCCAGCAGTACCCTAGGGGGAGTGGGGAATGAGCAGTTCTTC.

V and J are TRBV6-1 and TRBJ1-2, with D hard to call. The CDR3 is 13 amino acids. The germline gives CDR1 MNHNS, CDR2 SASEGT. With 2 bases removed from V and 8 bases from J, the gap between germline ends came to 12 bases. The CDR3 spells CASSEHPMGGYTF. The CDR3 DNA reads as TGTGCCAGCAGTGAACACCCGATGGGGGGCTACACCTTC.